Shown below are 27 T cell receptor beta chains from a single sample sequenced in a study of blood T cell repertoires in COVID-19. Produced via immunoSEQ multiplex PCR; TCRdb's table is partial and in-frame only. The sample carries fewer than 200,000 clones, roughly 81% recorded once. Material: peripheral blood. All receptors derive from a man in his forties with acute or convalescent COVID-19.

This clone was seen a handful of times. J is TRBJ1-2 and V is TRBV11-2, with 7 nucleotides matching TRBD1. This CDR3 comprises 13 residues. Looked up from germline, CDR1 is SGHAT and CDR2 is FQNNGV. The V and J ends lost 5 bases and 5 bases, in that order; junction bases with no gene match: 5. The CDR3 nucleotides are TGTGCCAGCAGCCAAGGACAGGCTTATGGCTACACCTTC. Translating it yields CASSQGQAYGYTF.

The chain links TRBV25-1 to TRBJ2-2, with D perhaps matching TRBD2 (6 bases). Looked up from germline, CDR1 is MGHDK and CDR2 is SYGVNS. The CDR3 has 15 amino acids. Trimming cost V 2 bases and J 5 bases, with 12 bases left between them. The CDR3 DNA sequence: TGTGCCAGCAGTGAAGGAGGGGCGCGGACCGGGGAGCTGTTTTTT. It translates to CASSEGGARTGELFF. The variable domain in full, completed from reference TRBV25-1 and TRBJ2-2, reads EADIYQTPRYLVIGTGKKITLECSQTMGHDKMYWYQQDPGMELHLIHYSYGVNSTEKGDLSSESTVSRIRTEHFPLTLESARPSHTSQYLCASSEGGARTGELFFGEGSRLTVL.

CDR3 region: CASKTGDRSTGELFF. As DNA, the CDR3 is TGTGCCAGCAAAACCGGGGACAGGAGCACCGGGGAGCTGTTTTTT. The chain recombines TRBV2 with TRBJ2-2; 8 bases align to TRBD1. CDR1 is SNHLY and CDR2 is FYNNEI in the germline V gene. This CDR3 is built from 15 residues. Unmatched junction bases numbered 8, after V lost 7 bases and J lost 4 bases.

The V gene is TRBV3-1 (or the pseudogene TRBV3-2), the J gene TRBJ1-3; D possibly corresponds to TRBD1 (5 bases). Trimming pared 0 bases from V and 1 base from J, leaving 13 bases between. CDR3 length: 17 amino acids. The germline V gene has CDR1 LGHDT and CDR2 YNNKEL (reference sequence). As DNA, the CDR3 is TGTGCCAGCAGCCAAGATGGGTGGCAGGGTTCTGGAAACACCATATATTTT. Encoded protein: CASSQDGWQGSGNTIYF.

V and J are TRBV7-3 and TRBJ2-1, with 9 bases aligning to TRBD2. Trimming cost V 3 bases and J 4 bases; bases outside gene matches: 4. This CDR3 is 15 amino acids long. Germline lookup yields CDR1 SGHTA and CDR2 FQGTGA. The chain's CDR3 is CASSFGGGAYNEQFF. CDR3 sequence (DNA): TGTGCCAGCAGCTTTGGCGGGGGGGCTTACAATGAGCAGTTCTTC.

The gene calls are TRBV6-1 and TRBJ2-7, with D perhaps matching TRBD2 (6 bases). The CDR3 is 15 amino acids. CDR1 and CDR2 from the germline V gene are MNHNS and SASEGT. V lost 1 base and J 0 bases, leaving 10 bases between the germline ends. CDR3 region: CASSEGPGSSYEQYF. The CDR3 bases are TGTGCCAGCAGTGAAGGCCCCGGGAGCTCCTACGAGCAGTACTTC.

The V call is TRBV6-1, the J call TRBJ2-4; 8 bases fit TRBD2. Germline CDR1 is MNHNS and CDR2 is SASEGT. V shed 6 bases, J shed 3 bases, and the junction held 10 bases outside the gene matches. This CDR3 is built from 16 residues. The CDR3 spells CASSETGGLGKNIQYF. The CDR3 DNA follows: TGTGCCAGCAGCGAAACGGGGGGGCTCGGCAAAAACATTCAGTACTTC.

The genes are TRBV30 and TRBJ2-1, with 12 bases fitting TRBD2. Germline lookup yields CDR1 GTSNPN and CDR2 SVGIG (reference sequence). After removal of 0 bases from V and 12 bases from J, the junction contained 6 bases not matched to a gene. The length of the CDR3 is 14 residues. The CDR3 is CAWSVLAGGLGQFF. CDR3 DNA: TGTGCCTGGAGTGTACTAGCGGGGGGACTTGGGCAGTTCTTC.

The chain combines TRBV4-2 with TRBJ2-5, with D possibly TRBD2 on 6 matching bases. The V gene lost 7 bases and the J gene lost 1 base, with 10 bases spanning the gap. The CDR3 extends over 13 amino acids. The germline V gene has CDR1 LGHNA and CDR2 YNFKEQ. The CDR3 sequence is CASTGTPQETQYF. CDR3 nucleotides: TGTGCCAGCACAGGGACTCCCCAAGAGACCCAGTACTTC.

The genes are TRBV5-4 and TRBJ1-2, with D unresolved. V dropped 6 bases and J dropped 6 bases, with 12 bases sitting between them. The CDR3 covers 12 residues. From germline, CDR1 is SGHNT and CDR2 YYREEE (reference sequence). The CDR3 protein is CASTLGGNGYTF. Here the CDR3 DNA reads TGTGCCAGCACCCTTGGAGGTAATGGCTACACCTTC.

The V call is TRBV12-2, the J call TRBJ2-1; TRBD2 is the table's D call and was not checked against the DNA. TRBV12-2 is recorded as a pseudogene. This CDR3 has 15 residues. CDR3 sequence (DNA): TGTGCAAGTCGCCCAAGCGGGGGGCGGGGCAATGAGCAGTTCTTC. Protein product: CASRPSGGRGNEQFF.

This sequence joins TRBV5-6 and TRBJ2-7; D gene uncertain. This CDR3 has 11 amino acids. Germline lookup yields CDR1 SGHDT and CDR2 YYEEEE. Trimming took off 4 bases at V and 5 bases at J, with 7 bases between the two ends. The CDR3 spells CASSRSNEQYF. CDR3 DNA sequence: TGTGCCAGCAGCAGAAGCAACGAGCAGTACTTC.

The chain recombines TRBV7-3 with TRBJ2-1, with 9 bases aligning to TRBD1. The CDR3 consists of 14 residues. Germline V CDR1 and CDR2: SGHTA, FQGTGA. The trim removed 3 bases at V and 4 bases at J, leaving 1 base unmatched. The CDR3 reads CASSLGQGYNEQFF. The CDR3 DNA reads TGTGCCAGCAGCTTGGGACAGGGATACAATGAGCAGTTCTTC.

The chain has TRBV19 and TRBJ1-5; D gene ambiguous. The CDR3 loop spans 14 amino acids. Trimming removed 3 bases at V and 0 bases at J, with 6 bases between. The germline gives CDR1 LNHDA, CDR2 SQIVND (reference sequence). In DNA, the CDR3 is TGTGCCAGTAGTATGCCAGGTAGCAATCAGCCCCAGCATTTT. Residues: CASSMPGSNQPQHF.

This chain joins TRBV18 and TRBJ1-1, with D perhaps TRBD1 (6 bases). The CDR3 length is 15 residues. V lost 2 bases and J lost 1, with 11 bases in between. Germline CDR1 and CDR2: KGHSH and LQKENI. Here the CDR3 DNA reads TGTGCCAGCTCACCATCTGCGACAGGGAACACTGAAGCTTTCTTT. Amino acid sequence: CASSPSATGNTEAFF.

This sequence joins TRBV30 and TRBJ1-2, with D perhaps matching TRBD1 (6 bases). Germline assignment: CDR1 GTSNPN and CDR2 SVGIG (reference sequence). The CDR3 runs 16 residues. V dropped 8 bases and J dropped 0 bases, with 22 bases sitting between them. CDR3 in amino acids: CAGGAGAPVANYGYTF. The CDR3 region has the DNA TGTGCCGGGGGGGCCGGAGCGCCCGTAGCTAACTATGGCTACACCTTC.

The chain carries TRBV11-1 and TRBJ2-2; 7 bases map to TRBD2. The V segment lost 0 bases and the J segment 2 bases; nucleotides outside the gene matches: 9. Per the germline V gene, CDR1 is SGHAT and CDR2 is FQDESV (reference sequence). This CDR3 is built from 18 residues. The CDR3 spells CASSLAPGLSSNTGELFF. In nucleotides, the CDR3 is TGTGCCAGCAGCTTAGCCCCGGGACTATCATCAAACACCGGGGAGCTGTTTTTT.

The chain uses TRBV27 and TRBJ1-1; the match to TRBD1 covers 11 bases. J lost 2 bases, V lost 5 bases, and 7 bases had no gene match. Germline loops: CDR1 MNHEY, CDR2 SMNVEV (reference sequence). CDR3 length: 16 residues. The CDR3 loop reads CASSPWGQGGNTEAFF. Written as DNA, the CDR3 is TGTGCCAGCAGTCCTTGGGGACAGGGGGGTAACACTGAAGCTTTCTTT.

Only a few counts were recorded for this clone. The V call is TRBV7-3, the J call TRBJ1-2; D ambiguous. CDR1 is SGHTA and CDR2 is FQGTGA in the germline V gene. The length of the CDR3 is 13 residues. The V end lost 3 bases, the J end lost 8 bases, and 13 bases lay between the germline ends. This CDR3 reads CASSFSPVGGYTF. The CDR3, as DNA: TGTGCCAGCAGCTTTTCCCCAGTTGGCGGCTACACCTTC.

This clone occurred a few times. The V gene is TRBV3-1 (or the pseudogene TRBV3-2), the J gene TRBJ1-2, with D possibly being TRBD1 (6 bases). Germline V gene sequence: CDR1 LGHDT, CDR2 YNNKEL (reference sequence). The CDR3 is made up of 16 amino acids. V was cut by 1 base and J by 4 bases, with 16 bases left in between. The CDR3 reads CASSQGRGVGSYGYTF. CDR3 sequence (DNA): TGTGCCAGCAGCCAAGGCAGGGGCGTAGGTAGCTATGGCTACACCTTC.

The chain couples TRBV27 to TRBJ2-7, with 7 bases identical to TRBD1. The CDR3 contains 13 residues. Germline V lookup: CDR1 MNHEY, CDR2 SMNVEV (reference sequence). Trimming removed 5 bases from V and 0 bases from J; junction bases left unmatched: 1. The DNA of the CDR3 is TGTGCCAGCAGTCGACAGGGCTCCTACGAGCAGTACTTC. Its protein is CASSRQGSYEQYF.

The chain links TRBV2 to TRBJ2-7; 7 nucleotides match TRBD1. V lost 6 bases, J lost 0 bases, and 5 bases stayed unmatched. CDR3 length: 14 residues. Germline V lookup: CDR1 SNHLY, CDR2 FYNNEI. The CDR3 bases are TGTGCCAGCAGACCTTACAGGGGCTCCTACGAGCAGTACTTC. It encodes CASRPYRGSYEQYF. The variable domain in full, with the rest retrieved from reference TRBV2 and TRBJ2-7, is EPEVTQTPSHQVTQMGQEVILRCVPISNHLYFYWYRQILGQKVEFLVSFYNNEISEKSEIFDDQFSVERPDGSNFTLKIRSTKLEDSAMYFCASRPYRGSYEQYFGPGTRLTVT.

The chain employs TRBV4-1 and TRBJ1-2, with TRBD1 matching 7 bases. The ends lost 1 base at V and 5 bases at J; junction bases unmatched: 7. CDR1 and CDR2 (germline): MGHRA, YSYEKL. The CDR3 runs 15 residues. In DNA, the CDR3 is TGCGCCAGCAGCCAAGCCGGGACAGTGAGATATGGCTACACCTTC. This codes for CASSQAGTVRYGYTF.

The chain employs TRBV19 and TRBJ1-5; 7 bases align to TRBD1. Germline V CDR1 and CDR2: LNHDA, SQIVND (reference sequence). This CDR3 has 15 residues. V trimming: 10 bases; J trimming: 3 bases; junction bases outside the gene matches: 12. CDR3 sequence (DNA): TGTGCCACTAACCCTTGGACAGGAGTCAATCAGCCCCAGCATTTT. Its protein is CATNPWTGVNQPQHF.

CDR3 nucleotides: TGTGCCAGCAGCCCTTACGGACTAGCGGGGATAGCAGATACGCAGTATTTT. Its protein is CASSPYGLAGIADTQYF. The chain is built from TRBV9 and TRBJ2-3; 12 bases map to TRBD2. The CDR3 loop spans 17 amino acids. After removal of 4 bases from V and 4 bases from J, the junction contained 10 bases not matched to a gene. CDR1 is SGDLS, CDR2 YYNGEE, per germline.

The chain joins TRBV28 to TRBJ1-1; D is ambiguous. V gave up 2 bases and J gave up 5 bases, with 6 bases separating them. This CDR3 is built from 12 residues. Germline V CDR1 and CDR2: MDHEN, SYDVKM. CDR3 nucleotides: TGTGCCAGCAGTTTAACCGGGACTGAAGCTTTCTTT. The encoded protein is CASSLTGTEAFF.

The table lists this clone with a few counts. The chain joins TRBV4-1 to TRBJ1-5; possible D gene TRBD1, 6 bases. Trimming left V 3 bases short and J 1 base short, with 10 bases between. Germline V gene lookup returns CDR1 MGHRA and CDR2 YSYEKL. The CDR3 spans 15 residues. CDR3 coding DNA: TGCGCCAGCAGCCAGGGGGCCTTCAGCAATCAGCCCCAGCATTTT. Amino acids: CASSQGAFSNQPQHF.